The T cell receptor (beta chain) described here comes from a study of cytomegalovirus exposure and HLA in healthy donors. Background on the study: The use of the same platform for the roughly 110 validation repertoires and the 650 to 850 first-cohort repertoires was reported by a later analysis.

Clones were sequenced by immunoSEQ multiplex PCR, and TCRdb holds only the in-frame ones, with some missing. Of some 190,000 clones listed, roughly 86% are singletons. Study-wide points: The study found most TCR sequences rare, yet found some public TCRs in many donors. Subsequent analysis showed first-cohort TCR clusters tending to co-occur in about 110 validation repertoires.

CDR1 and CDR2 (germline): SGHRS, YFSETQ. The CDR3 extends over 17 amino acids. Germline trimming cut 4 bases from V and 4 bases from J; bases unmatched to any gene: 13. Details on this clone: No antigen is known for it.

The chain joins TRBV5-1 to TRBJ1-4; 7 bases are shared with TRBD1. Material: PBMCs. The sequence came from a man aged 25-40 years in good health and CMV-seropositive. Here the CDR3 DNA reads TGCGCCAGCAGCATCGGACAGGACTCACGACTTAATGAAAAACTGTTTTTT. Translation gives CASSIGQDSRLNEKLFF.